This entry lists 2 T cell receptor beta chains sequenced from one sample in a study of blood T cell repertoires in COVID-19. The method was immunoSEQ multiplex PCR; TCRdb's version includes in-frame clones alone and lacks a portion of them. The table records 30,000 or so clones, roughly four fifths of them present only once. The sequencing sample was made of peripheral blood. The origin of the receptors is a man aged 50 to 60 with acute or convalescent COVID-19.

The rearrangement joins TRBV11-1 to TRBJ2-7, with D maybe TRBD2 (5 bases). V lost 5 bases to trimming and J lost 6 bases, with 11 bases between them. The germline gives CDR1 SGHAT, CDR2 FQDESV (reference sequence). The CDR3 is made up of 12 amino acids. The CDR3 region is CASSALVSEQYF. The CDR3 nucleotides read TGTGCCAGCAGCGCACTAGTATCCGAGCAGTACTTC.

The V and J genes are TRBV28 and TRBJ2-1, with 13 bases that match TRBD2. This CDR3 spans 15 amino acids. V lost 7 bases, J lost 2 bases, and 2 bases stayed unmatched. The V gene's germline CDR1 is MDHEN and CDR2 SYDVKM. CDR3 bases: TGTGCCAGCATACTAGCGGGAGGGCCCTACAATGAGCAGTTCTTC. This encodes CASILAGGPYNEQFF.